This T cell receptor beta chain was captured in a study of cytomegalovirus exposure and HLA in healthy donors (dated by TCRdb to between 2016 and 2019). For the wider study: An earlier analysis of 587 of the donors reported approximately 300 Gb of sequence data and 117 million unique TCR beta sequences obtained from approximately 180 million T cells. On average, around 240,000 unique TCR beta nucleotide sequences were sequenced per donor among about 400 genotyped donors of the cohort, with approximately 18% of those sequences being non-productive. In the later analysis, no new phenotypic data were used to find candidate immune exposures; instead, reliance was placed on TCR beta sequences and their occurrence across donors. Typing coverage varied by locus: 629-630 donors for A, B, C, DRB1 and DQB1; approximately 520 for DQA1; nearly 610 for DPA1; some 470 for DPB1. Because of strong linkage in the cohort, 5 or 6 DR-DQ haplotypes were treated as single units for association and clustering. Among the roughly 390 genotyped donors, around 81% belonged to the genetic ancestry cluster associated with self-reported Caucasian donors. The study aimed to test whether cataloging public T cell receptors could reveal signatures of past pathogen exposure. In addition to the first cohort of 666 subjects, a separate validation cohort of approximately 130 different subjects was used. To decide whether each TCR beta V gene segment behaved as functional or pseudogenic, an earlier analysis of fewer than 750 of the donors relied on high-throughput TCR beta sequencing. Donor age, sex, ethnicity and CMV serostatus were collected together with the repertoire data. Genome-wide SNP genotypes for about 60% of the 666 donors were used in a later genetic analysis, which treated that subset as a discovery cohort. Every discovery cohort repertoire had been produced on one sequencing platform. In a later analysis, previously published TCR beta repertoires from 500 to 750 donors were re-analyzed and high-resolution HLA genotyping was added so that TCR occurrence patterns could be studied. Around 300 gigabases of sequencing data and 80 million or so unique TCR sequences were included in an early release covering about 620 HLA-typed donors. Using immunosequencing, the study profiled T cell repertoires from about 650 subjects and related those repertoires to cytomegalovirus serostatus. To predict cytomegalovirus infection status, the study combined high-throughput TCR immunosequencing, statistical association of individual TCRs with disease status, and machine learning. HLA typing included class I and class II loci at four-digit resolution. General conclusions and limits of the study: A cluster of highly shared sequence variants was judged likely to be a technical artifact of the sequencing pipeline. A later genetic analysis associated a missense DCLRE1C variant with V-gene and J-gene trimming of TCR beta chains, and an independent cohort replicated the association. Roughly uniform sequencing depth across donors was assumed in presence/absence analyses, although this assumption may not hold. Three of the identified cytomegalovirus-associated TCR beta chains were confirmed in vitro to be specific for cytomegalovirus antigens. A further reported finding was that TCR beta sequences accurately predicted the HLA-A and HLA-B alleles for most subjects in the first cohort. Several of the top co-occurrence clusters appeared to be linked to parvovirus B19, influenza, CMV and Epstein-Barr virus, according to a later analysis. Over 15 rarely observed V segments, including chromosome 9 orphons, were excluded from the earlier analysis of almost 600 of the donors because counts were too low. A later analysis found that TCR association rates varied across HLA loci, with DRB1 alleles showing the most associated TCRs and HLA-C alleles the fewest. A later analysis found that HLA-associated TCR beta chains were more clonally expanded and had lower generation probabilities than equally common non-associated chains. In both the original and validation cohorts, the classifier was reported to diagnose cytomegalovirus status with high specificity and sensitivity. When HLA alleles, especially DR and DQ, strongly co-occurred, attributing TCR associations to individual alleles was difficult. According to a later genetic analysis, donors in an Asian-associated ancestry cluster had fewer N-insertions in productive TCRs than the approximately 630-donor mean. In a later analysis, most CMV-associated TCR beta chains were found to appear HLA-restricted, with HLA associations seemingly driven largely by CMV exposure. Some IMGT-functional V segments, including TRBV6-2 and TRBV6-3, could not be told apart with the 87-base-pair reads, so those segments were excluded. In an earlier analysis of approximately 590 of the donors, most TCR beta V segments appeared in productive rearrangements about 87% or about 30% of the time, broadly matching IMGT annotations. The study listed over 150 TCR beta chains as associated with cytomegalovirus. The only immune exposure information available for the cohort was CMV serostatus. Correlated functional status among segregating V segments might reflect linkage disequilibrium, but an unknown experimental factor could not be ruled out. It was suggested by the authors that the approach could potentially be generalized to other disease states and immunological phenotypes. Because HLA typing was missing for some donors at each locus, association tests included only the typed subset. This cohort had only TCR beta chains sequenced, and the lack of alpha or paired-chain data limited which features could be detected. Specific HLA alleles were associated with some 15,000 TCR beta sequences at a false discovery rate of 0.05 in a later analysis. While some public TCRs were present in many individuals, most TCR sequences turned up only very rarely across donors.

The cohort consisted of fewer than 700 healthy bone marrow donors. All cohort members were sampled while nominally healthy, although unrecorded immune exposures were likely present. The donor was CMV seronegative and was included in the group of about 350 seronegative cohort members. Every donor gave a peripheral blood sample, and the peripheral blood mononuclear cells from that sample were used for TCR beta sequencing. Genomic DNA was extracted from the blood cell samples with the Qiagen DNeasy Blood Extraction Kit. Library generation was performed with the immunoSEQ multiplex PCR assay. For the multiplex PCR, a mixture combining 60 forward primers for TCR Vbeta segments and 13 reverse primers for TCR Jbeta segments was used. A multiplex PCR assay on genomic DNA amplified the CDR3 region of rearranged TCR beta genes. The Illumina HiSeq System was used to sequence the amplified TCR beta libraries as 87-base-pair reads. Per the authors' processing: Across the 500 to 850 repertoires, a later analysis counted tens of millions of unique TCR beta chains, 9 million to 14 million of which were shared by at least two donors. A nearest-neighbor algorithm error-corrected the raw reads and collapsed the reads into unique sequences, merging closely related sequences to remove PCR and sequencing errors. CDR3 sequences were aligned to IMGT reference sequences to assign V, D and J gene segments. For a sequence to be retained, a match of at least six nucleotides to both a V gene segment and a J gene segment was required. Rearrangements were called productive when the CDR3 lacked stop codons and stayed in frame with V and J; all others were non-productive. CDR3 was defined according to IMGT convention as the region running from the second conserved V-encoded cysteine to the conserved J-encoded phenylalanine. The earlier analysis of approximately 590 of the donors excluded any sequence lacking an unambiguous match to a single V gene segment. An earlier analysis of fewer than 750 of the donors classified V segments as functional when productive rearrangements were above 56.7% and as segregating when the standard deviation between donors was above 5%. A statistical classification framework was built for diagnosing cytomegalovirus status from the catalog of TCR beta chain sequences. In a later analysis, TCR nucleotide sequences were compared against IMGT/GENE-DB human TR gene sequences so that V and J genes could be assigned. In a later analysis, CDR3 sequences and most-parsimonious VDJ recombination scenarios were assigned using the TCRdist pipeline. In a later analysis, each TCR beta chain was defined by its CDR3 amino acid sequence together with its V-gene family, and reads without a unique V-gene family were excluded. A later analysis removed several hundred highly shared, low-generation-probability nucleotide sequences to deal with suspected cross-contamination and a sequencing artifact. In a later analysis, a clonal expansion index for each public chain was calculated from normalized within-repertoire ranks of inferred template counts. Generation probabilities in a later analysis came from a VDJ recombination model fitted to out-of-frame rearrangements, and those results were checked against IGoR. In a later analysis, hypergeometric tests were used to score TCR-TCR, TCR-HLA and TCR-CMV co-occurrence, with a repertoire-size bias correction applied to TCR pairs. False discovery rates were estimated in a later analysis by permuting HLA or CMV assignments 20 times. In a later analysis, co-occurring TCRs were grouped using DBSCAN, with TCRdist sequence similarity added in when clustering inside HLA-allele-positive subsets. For co-occurrence clustering, repertoires with fewer than 30,000 or more than 120,000 public chains were excluded, along with roughly 5 repertoires with anomalous nucleotide sharing. TCRdb retrieved this table from immuneACCESS and kept in-frame rearrangements only. Not all clones are present; in checked studies, unresolved V genes account for under half, and no reason is known for the remainder. For V, J and clone size, that table is used; D and trimming come from the DNA. The sample table shows 37,000 or so clones, and roughly 81% are seen once. The top ten hold approximately 9.4% of the sample.

There are 11 amino acids in the CDR3, from cysteine to phenylalanine inclusive. The sequence is cut down to CDR3 DNA, 33 bases in frame from base 1. The germline V gene provides CDR1 SGHTA and CDR2 FQGNSA. Deletion took 1 base off V and 8 bases off J, with a span of 5 bases between the germline ends. On this clone: Its recognized antigen is unknown. Per-nucleotide qualities are absent, and no much larger clonotype sits a single base away.

The TCR was taken from a woman aged 40 to 50 in good health and CMV-seronegative. Sequencing input: PBMCs. The rearranged segments are TRBV7-2 and TRBJ1-2, with the D segment identity uncertain. This receptor carries the CDR3 CASSLGGGYTF. The DNA is as follows: TGTGCCAGCAGCTTAGGTGGCGGCTACACCTTC.